This record covers a single T cell receptor (beta chain). What it recognizes is unknown. This entry belongs to a study of blood T cells in healthy people across ages. Study observations and caveats: The long-lived group displayed more naive CD4+ cells, plus higher diversity, than the aged donors did.

The CDR3 totals 15 residues. The V segment lost 2 bases and the J segment 8 bases; nucleotides outside the gene matches: 11. Germline CDR1 GTSNPN, CDR2 SVGIG (reference sequence). Healthy Russian Caucasian donors spanned ages roughly 6 to 100 years. A second PCR, run for about 6 to 11 cycles, used a sample-barcoded 5' primer plus a J-beta primer mix. A template-switch adaptor that had 12 random nucleotides put a tag on each cDNA molecule. Every sample produced at least 2.5 million CDR3-containing paired-end reads. TCRdb ran MiXCR on the 5' RACE reads and lists one entry per CDR3 protein. Of approximately 360,000 distinct CDR3 sequences in the sample, approximately 52% were seen once.

The V call is TRBV30, the J call TRBJ1-4; TRBD1 agrees at 7 bases. Sequenced: blood. This receptor was identified in a man aged 55 to 69 in good health. The CDR3 coding sequence is TGTGCCTGGAGTACCCAACAGGGGTCGAGGGAAAAACTGTTTTTT. It translates to CAWSTQQGSREKLFF.